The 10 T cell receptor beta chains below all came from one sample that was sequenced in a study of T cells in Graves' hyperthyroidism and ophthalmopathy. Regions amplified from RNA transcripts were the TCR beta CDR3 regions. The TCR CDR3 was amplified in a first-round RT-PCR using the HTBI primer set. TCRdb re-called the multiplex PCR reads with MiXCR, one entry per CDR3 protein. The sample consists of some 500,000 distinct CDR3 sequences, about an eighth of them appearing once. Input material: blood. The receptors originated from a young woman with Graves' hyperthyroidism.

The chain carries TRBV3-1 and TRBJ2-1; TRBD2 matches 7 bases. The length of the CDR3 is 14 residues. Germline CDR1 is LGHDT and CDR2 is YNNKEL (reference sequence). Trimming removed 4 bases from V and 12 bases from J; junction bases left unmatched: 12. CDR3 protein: CASSPAGGSWRQFF. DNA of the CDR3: TGTGCCAGCAGCCCCGCCGGCGGGAGTTGGCGGCAGTTCTTC.

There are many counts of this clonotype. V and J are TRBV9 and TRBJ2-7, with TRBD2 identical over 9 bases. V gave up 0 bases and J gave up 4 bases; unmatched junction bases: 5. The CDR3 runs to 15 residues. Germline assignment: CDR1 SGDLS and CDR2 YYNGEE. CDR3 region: CASSVEAGGSYEQYF. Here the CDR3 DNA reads TGTGCCAGCAGCGTAGAAGCGGGAGGATCTTACGAGCAGTACTTC.

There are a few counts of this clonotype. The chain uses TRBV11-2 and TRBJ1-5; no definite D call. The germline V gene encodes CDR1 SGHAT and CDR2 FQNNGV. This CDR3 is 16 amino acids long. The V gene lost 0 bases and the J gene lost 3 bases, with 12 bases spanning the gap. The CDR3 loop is CASSLDGGRLNQPQHF. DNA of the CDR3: TGTGCCAGCAGCTTAGATGGAGGCAGGCTCAATCAGCCCCAGCATTTT.

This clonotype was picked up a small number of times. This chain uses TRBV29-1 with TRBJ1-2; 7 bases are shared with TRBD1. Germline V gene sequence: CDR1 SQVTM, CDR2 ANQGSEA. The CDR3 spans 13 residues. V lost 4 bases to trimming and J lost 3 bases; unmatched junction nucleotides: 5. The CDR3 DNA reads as TGCAGCGTTGGTCGGACAGGAGACTATGGCTACACCTTC. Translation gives CSVGRTGDYGYTF.

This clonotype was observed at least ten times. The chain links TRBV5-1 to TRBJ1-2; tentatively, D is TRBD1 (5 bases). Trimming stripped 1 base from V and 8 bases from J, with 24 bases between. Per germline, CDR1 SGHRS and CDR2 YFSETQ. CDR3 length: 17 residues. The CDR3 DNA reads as TGCGCCAGCAGCTTGAAGGGCTTTAGAGAATCCGGGACCGGCTACACCTTC. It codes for CASSLKGFRESGTGYTF.

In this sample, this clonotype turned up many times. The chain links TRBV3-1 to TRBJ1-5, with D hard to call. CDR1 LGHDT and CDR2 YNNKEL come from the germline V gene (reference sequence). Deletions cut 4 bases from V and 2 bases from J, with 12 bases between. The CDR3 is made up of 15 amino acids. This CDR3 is CASSPGPLGNQPQHF. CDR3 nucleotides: TGTGCCAGCAGCCCCGGGCCCCTCGGCAATCAGCCCCAGCATTTT. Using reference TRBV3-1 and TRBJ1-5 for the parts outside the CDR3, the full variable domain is DTAVSQTPKYLVTQMGNDKSIKCEQNLGHDTMYWYKQDSKKFLKIMFSYNNKELIINETVPNRFSPKSPDKAHLNLHINSLELGDSAVYFCASSPGPLGNQPQHFGDGTRLSIL.

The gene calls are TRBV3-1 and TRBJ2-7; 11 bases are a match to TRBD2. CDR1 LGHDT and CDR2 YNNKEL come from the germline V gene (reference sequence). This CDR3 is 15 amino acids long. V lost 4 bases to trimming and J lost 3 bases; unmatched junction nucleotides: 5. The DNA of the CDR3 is TGTGCCAGCAGCCCGAGGGGACTAGCGGACTACGAGCAGTACTTC. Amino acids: CASSPRGLADYEQYF.

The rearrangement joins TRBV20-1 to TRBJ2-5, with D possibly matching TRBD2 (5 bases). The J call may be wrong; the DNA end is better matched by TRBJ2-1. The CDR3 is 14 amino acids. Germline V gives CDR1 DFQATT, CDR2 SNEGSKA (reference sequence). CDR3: CSATLMDGAETQFF. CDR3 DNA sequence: TGCAGTGCCACCCTCATGGACGGAGCGGAGACCCAGTTCTTC.

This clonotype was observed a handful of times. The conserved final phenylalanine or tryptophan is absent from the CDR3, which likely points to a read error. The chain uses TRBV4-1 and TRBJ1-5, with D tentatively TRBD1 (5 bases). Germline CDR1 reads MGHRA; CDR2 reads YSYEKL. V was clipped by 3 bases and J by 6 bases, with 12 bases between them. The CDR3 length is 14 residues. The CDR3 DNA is TGCGCCAGCAGCCAGGCCAGGGAGTTTCAGCCCCAGCATTCT. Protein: CASSQAREFQPQHS.

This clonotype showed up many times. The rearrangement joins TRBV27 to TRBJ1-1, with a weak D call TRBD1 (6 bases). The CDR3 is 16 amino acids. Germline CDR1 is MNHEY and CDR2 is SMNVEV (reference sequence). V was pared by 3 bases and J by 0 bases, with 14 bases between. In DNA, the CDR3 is TGTGCCAGCAGTTTCTTAGGCAGGGGCCTGAACACTGAAGCTTTCTTT. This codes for CASSFLGRGLNTEAFF.